The 3 T cell receptor beta chains in this list originate from one sample, sequenced in a study of identical twins. A single record per CDR3 protein comes from TCRdb applying MiXCR to the 5' RACE reads. The sample lists 350,000 to 450,000 distinct CDR3 sequences, around 18% seen once, with roughly 12% in the top ten. What was sequenced was naive T cells sorted from blood. The receptor set was obtained from a man aged 50 to 59 in good health.

The V gene is TRBV7-2, the J gene TRBJ2-5; D may be TRBD1 (8 bases). V shed 5 bases and J shed 5 bases, with 15 bases lying between them. This CDR3 spans 14 amino acids. CDR1 is SGHTA, CDR2 FQGNSA, per germline. The CDR3 here is CASSVYRGGETQYF. The CDR3 DNA sequence: TGTGCCAGCAGCGTTTACAGGGGGGGGGAGACCCAGTACTTC.

The chain uses TRBV20-1 and TRBJ2-7; D remains ambiguous. CDR1 and CDR2 (germline): DFQATT, SNEGSKA (reference sequence). CDR3 length: 12 amino acids. The ends were cut back, 5 bases at V and 2 bases at J, with 10 bases in the middle. The chain's CDR3 is CSAYLWAYEQYF. The CDR3 DNA reads TGCAGTGCTTATCTGTGGGCCTACGAGCAGTACTTC.

The sample holds a few counts of this clonotype. This sequence joins TRBV6-5 and TRBJ2-5; D tentatively fits TRBD1 or TRBD2 (5 bases each). V shed 4 bases and J shed 4 bases, with 19 bases lying between them. CDR3 length: 16 residues. Germline V lookup: CDR1 MNHEY, CDR2 SVGAGI. The CDR3 region is CASSSYSGRWGETQYF. The CDR3 nucleotides read TGTGCCAGCAGTTCCTACTCGGGACGGTGGGGAGAGACCCAGTACTTC.